Listed here are 9 T cell receptor beta chains from one sample, sequenced in a study of early T cells in non-severe SARS-CoV-2 infection. Each CDR3 protein gets one entry after TCRdb re-called the 5' RACE reads with MiXCR. This table holds 70,000 to 90,000 distinct CDR3 sequences, just under 15% found once. Sequencing was carried out using whole blood. The source is an adult who was a healthcare worker with PCR-confirmed SARS-CoV-2 infection or an uninfected control (not recorded which).

J is TRBJ2-5 and V is TRBV29-1, with 7 bases fitting TRBD1. The CDR3 runs to 12 residues. The V gene end was trimmed by 6 bases and the J gene end by 1 base; junction bases not matched to a gene: 2. Germline V gene data show CDR1 as SQVTM and CDR2 as ANQGSEA. CDR3 sequence (DNA): TGCAGCGTCAGGACAGGCCAAGAGACCCAGTACTTC. Translating it yields CSVRTGQETQYF.

This clonotype showed up just a few times. V is TRBV20-1 and J is TRBJ2-5, with TRBD2 identical over 7 bases. J was trimmed by 4 bases and V by 5 bases; bases with no gene match: 7. The CDR3 is 13 amino acids. Germline-derived CDR1 and CDR2 are DFQATT and SNEGSKA (reference sequence). The CDR3 protein is CSAREAGRETQYF. CDR3 in DNA: TGCAGTGCTCGGGAGGCGGGTAGAGAGACCCAGTACTTC.

This clonotype turned up a few times. The chain couples TRBV15 to TRBJ2-7, with 7 positions matching TRBD2. The CDR3 is made up of 15 amino acids. Trimming at V came to 5 bases and at J to 0 bases, leaving 7 bases not matched to a gene. Germline V CDR1 and CDR2: LNHNV, YYDKDF (reference sequence). The chain's CDR3 is CATSDYQRGSYEQYF. CDR3 coding DNA: TGTGCCACCAGCGACTACCAGCGGGGCTCCTACGAGCAGTACTTC. Drawing the rest from reference TRBV15 and TRBJ2-7, the complete variable domain is DAMVIQNPRYQVTQFGKPVTLSCSQTLNHNVMYWYQQKSSQAPKLLFHYYDKDFNNEADTPDNFQSRRPNTSFCFLDIRSPGLGDTAMYLCATSDYQRGSYEQYFGPGTRLTVT.

This clonotype has more than one count but fewer than ten. CDR3 DNA: TGTGCCAGCAGCCCAGCGGGGGGGGCCGGGGAGCTGTTTTTT. Its translation: CASSPAGGAGELFF. The chain carries TRBV11-1 and TRBJ2-2, with 10 nucleotides matching TRBD2. V lost 5 bases to trimming and J lost 6 bases; unmatched junction nucleotides: 3. The CDR3 is made up of 14 amino acids. CDR1 is SGHAT, CDR2 FQDESV, per germline (reference sequence).

The chain has TRBV19 and TRBJ2-1; TRBD2 might be the D (5 bases). Germline V gene lookup returns CDR1 LNHDA and CDR2 SQIVND (reference sequence). The V and J ends lost 7 bases and 2 bases respectively, with 18 bases between them. The CDR3 runs 16 residues. CDR3 bases: TGTGCCAGTACCCTTCGAACCGGGGTTGCCTACAATGAGCAGTTCTTC. Translation gives CASTLRTGVAYNEQFF.

The rearrangement joins TRBV5-1 to TRBJ2-1, with TRBD2 identical over 12 bases. With 4 bases clipped from V and 8 bases from J, the junction kept 10 bases outside the gene matches. In germline, CDR1 is SGHRS, CDR2 YFSETQ. The CDR3 has 16 amino acids. CDR3 DNA: TGCGCCAGCAGCCCTCTCCTAGCGGGAGGGAGCCATGAGCAGTTCTTC. It specifies CASSPLLAGGSHEQFF.

The chain recombines TRBV11-2 with TRBJ2-1; no reliable D call. The CDR3 is made up of 15 amino acids. Germline-derived CDR1 and CDR2 are SGHAT and FQNNGV. V was clipped by 4 bases and J by 3 bases, with 13 bases between them. Here the CDR3 DNA reads TGTGCCAGCAGCTCACAGCGTACCCTCTACAATGAGCAGTTCTTC. Residues: CASSSQRTLYNEQFF. Drawing the rest from reference TRBV11-2 and TRBJ2-1, the complete variable domain is EAGVAQSPRYKIIEKRQSVAFWCNPISGHATLYWYQQILGQGPKLLIQFQNNGVVDDSQLPKDRFSAERLKGVDSTLKIQPAKLEDSAVYLCASSSQRTLYNEQFFGPGTRLTVL.

The V gene is TRBV9, the J gene TRBJ2-3; D not resolved. CDR1 is SGDLS, CDR2 YYNGEE, per germline. This CDR3 contains 12 residues. Trimming took 1 base from V and 8 from J, leaving 8 bases between them. CDR3 nucleotide sequence: TGTGCCAGCAGCGTATCCCCCGGTACGCAGTATTTT. Translated, it gives CASSVSPGTQYF.

The CDR3 loop reads CAISDWGHQTDTQYF. CDR3 DNA sequence: TGTGCCATCAGTGATTGGGGGCATCAAACAGATACGCAGTATTTT. V and J are TRBV10-3 and TRBJ2-3, with D possibly TRBD1 on 6 matching bases. The germline V and J ends were trimmed by 3 bases and 3 bases, with 13 bases remaining between them. This CDR3 spans 15 amino acids. Per germline, CDR1 ENHRY and CDR2 SYGVKD.